Sequencing of this T cell receptor beta chain was carried out in a study of Graves' ophthalmopathy and Graves' hyperthyroidism. In this sample, this clonotype turned up a few times. Antigen specificity is unknown. Transcripts of RNA were the source for amplifying TCR beta CDR3 regions. Scientists carried out first-round RT-PCR using HTBI primers and then a second-round multiplex PCR. TCRdb passed the multiplex PCR reads through MiXCR, listing each CDR3 protein once. In the table there are roughly 600,000 distinct CDR3 sequences, about 40% of which are singletons. Broader study findings: Classification of ophthalmopathy versus stable hyperthyroidism by a 13-signature model yielded around 91% sensitivity and approximately 79% specificity.

Exclusion criteria comprised other autoimmune diseases, uncontrolled infections, pregnancy or lactation in patients. Serum thyroxine and TRAb, along with clinical symptoms, thyroid ultrasound and orbital computed tomography, were what diagnosis relied on. In germline, CDR1 is SGHTA, CDR2 FQGTGA. The CDR3 is 15 amino acids. Trimming removed 0 bases from V and 6 bases from J; junction bases left unmatched: 8. This rearrangement joins TRBV7-3 to TRBJ2-7; 7 positions agree with TRBD2. This receptor was taken from an adult man with Graves' hyperthyroidism. The sequenced sample consisted of peripheral blood or thyroid tissue (not recorded which). CDR3 amino acids: CASSLTGGGRGEQYF. CDR3 coding DNA: TGTGCCAGCAGCTTAACCGGGGGAGGGAGAGGCGAGCAGTACTTC.